The 4 T cell receptor beta chains reported below all come from one sample, sequenced in a study of blood T cell repertoires in COVID-19. The method was immunoSEQ multiplex PCR; TCRdb's version includes in-frame clones alone and lacks a portion of them. Among about 59,000 clones listed, roughly 84% were seen once. Material for sequencing was peripheral blood. The source is a man aged 80 or over in a cohort sampled during active COVID-19.

The rearrangement uses TRBV7-2 and TRBJ2-3; TRBD2 agrees at 9 bases. The CDR3 totals 17 residues. The germline CDR1 and CDR2 sequences are SGHTA and FQGNSA. The V gene end was trimmed by 1 base and the J gene end by 5 bases; junction bases not matched to a gene: 10. Written as DNA, the CDR3 is TGTGCCAGCAGCTTAGTTCTTGCGGGGGGGCCGGGAGATACGCAGTATTTT. Protein sequence: CASSLVLAGGPGDTQYF.

This rearrangement joins TRBV23-1 to TRBJ2-5; the D gene is possibly TRBD1 (5 bases). TRBV23-1 is filed as an ORF, its function uncertain. The length of the CDR3 is 15 residues. V was clipped by 10 bases and J by 2 bases, with 20 bases between them. CDR3 DNA: TGCGCCACCCCAGATGGGGCTACCAAACAAGAGACCCAGTACTTC. This encodes CATPDGATKQETQYF.

The gene calls are TRBV5-1 and TRBJ1-2; D gene ambiguous. The germline CDR1 and CDR2 sequences are SGHRS and YFSETQ. The CDR3 has 15 residues. V was trimmed by 1 base and J by 0 bases, leaving 10 bases between them. The CDR3 bases are TGCGCCAGCAGCTTGACAGCCAGCACTAACTATGGCTACACCTTC. It is translated as CASSLTASTNYGYTF. The full variable domain, in which reference TRBV5-1 and TRBJ1-2 provide the parts outside the CDR3, is KAGVTQTPRYLIKTRGQQVTLSCSPISGHRSVSWYQQTPGQGLQFLFEYFSETQRNKGNFPGRFSGRQFSNSRSEMNVSTLELGDSALYLCASSLTASTNYGYTFGSGTRLTVV.

The chain recombines TRBV21-1 with TRBJ1-5; TRBD1 is the table's D call and was not checked against the DNA. TRBV21-1 is a known pseudogene. This CDR3 contains 19 residues. The CDR3 nucleotides read TGTGCCAGCAGCAACCCCCCGGGACAGGGGACGGGTAGCAATCAGCCCCAGCATTTT. Protein: CASSNPPGQGTGSNQPQHF.